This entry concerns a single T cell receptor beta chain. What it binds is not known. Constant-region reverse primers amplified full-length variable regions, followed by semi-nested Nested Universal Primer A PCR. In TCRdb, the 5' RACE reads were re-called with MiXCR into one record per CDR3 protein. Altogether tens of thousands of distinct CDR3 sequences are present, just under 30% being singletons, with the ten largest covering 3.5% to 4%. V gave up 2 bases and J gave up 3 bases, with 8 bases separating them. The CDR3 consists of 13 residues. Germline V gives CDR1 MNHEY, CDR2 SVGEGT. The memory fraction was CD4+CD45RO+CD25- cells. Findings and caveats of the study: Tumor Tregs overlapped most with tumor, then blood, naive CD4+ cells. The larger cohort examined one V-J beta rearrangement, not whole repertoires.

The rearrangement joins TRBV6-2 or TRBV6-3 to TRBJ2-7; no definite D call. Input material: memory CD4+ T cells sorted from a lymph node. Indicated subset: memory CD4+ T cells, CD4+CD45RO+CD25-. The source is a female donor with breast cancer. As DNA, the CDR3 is TGTGCCAGCAGTTACGACGGAAACTACGAGCAGTACTTC. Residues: CASSYDGNYEQYF.